Given below is one TCR beta chain in context. This specimen comes from a study of OX40 agonist ivuxolimab in advanced cancers. The overall study: Eligibility rules accepted prior anti-PD-1, anti-PD-L1 or anti-CTLA-4 therapy, and roughly 42% had some.

This table comes from immunoSEQ multiplex PCR, and its TCRdb copy is limited to in-frame clones, with some not included. The sample lists tens of thousands of clones, approximately 90% occurring once. This clonotype originated in an adult with an advanced solid tumor such as melanoma, head and neck, liver or kidney cancer. The sample consisted of CD4+ or CD8+ T cells sorted from blood, taken in a trial of the OX40 agonist ivuxolimab.

Written as DNA, the CDR3 is TGCGCCAGCAGCTTCAGGTCAAATACGCAGTATTTT. It encodes CASSFRSNTQYF. The chain couples TRBV5-1 to TRBJ2-3, with D hard to call. The V and J ends lost 2 bases and 7 bases respectively, with 8 bases between them. Germline lookup yields CDR1 SGHRS and CDR2 YFSETQ. The CDR3 has 12 residues.